This T cell receptor (beta chain) was retrieved from a study of vaccination and CD4 T cells after COVID-19. Turning to the study itself: Investigators drew the post-COVID samples a median around 100 days after diagnosis, with a range of 35 to 161.

Notes on this clonotype: Its target is unknown.

Sequenced with the Oncomine TCR Beta short-read assay was DNA taken from cultured CD4+ T cells. Researchers extracted genomic DNA from CD4+ T cells that had been cultured. TCRdb passed the PCR reads through MiXCR, listing each CDR3 protein once. The repertoire holds more than 20,000 distinct CDR3 sequences, with 32% as singletons. The treatment denotes: 10-day PBMC culture with coronavirus spike peptide pools or control peptides (ViraFEST assay). ViraFEST stimulated the growth of antigen-specific T cells using peptide pools and subsequently profiled their TCRs by sequencing. The study, taken as a whole, reports: Convalescent patients had 304 of 307 vaccine-specific clones showing spike mono-reactivity.

V shed 7 bases and J shed 4 bases, with 7 bases lying between them. Germline V gene lookup returns CDR1 SGHVS and CDR2 FQNEAQ. The CDR3 spans 11 residues. The chain combines TRBV7-8 with TRBJ1-2; D gene ambiguous. This receptor was obtained from a human donor with COVID-19. The sequenced material came from cultured CD4+ T cells from blood. CDR3 nucleotide sequence: TGTGCCAGCACAAGCTCCTATGGCTACACCTTC. It is translated as CASTSSYGYTF.